A single sample is the source of the 29 T cell receptor beta chains below, sequenced in a study of cytomegalovirus exposure and HLA in healthy donors. It was with 60 Vbeta and 13 Jbeta primers that the PCR ran. Sequenced by immunoSEQ multiplex PCR; TCRdb stores in-frame clones only, minus some. The sample holds 95,000 or so clones; about 77% are singletons and the top ten take about 5%. Sequencing was done on a sample of PBMCs. These receptors originate from a woman between 40 and 50 years old in good health and CMV-seronegative.

This clone turned up a few times. V usage is TRBV29-1 and J usage is TRBJ2-2; 7 positions match TRBD1. Germline assignment: CDR1 SQVTM and CDR2 ANQGSEA. This CDR3 is 11 amino acids long. V lost 8 bases to trimming and J lost 5 bases; unmatched junction nucleotides: 2. The CDR3 nucleotides read TGCAGCCCCAGGGGGACCGGGGAGCTGTTTTTT. Residues: CSPRGTGELFF.

The chain recombines TRBV19 with TRBJ2-5; D perhaps matches TRBD2 (5 bases). This CDR3 is 13 amino acids long. CDR1 is LNHDA and CDR2 is SQIVND in the germline V gene (reference sequence). The V gene lost 5 bases and the J gene lost 5 bases, with 12 bases spanning the gap. DNA of the CDR3: TGTGCCAGTAGTTGGGCGGGTCAGGAGACCCAGTACTTC. Its protein product is CASSWAGQETQYF.

The chain couples TRBV2 to TRBJ1-4, with 8 bases that match TRBD1. CDR1 and CDR2 (germline): SNHLY, FYNNEI. The CDR3 is 13 residues long. Trimming at V came to 7 bases and at J to 8 bases, leaving 6 bases not matched to a gene. This CDR3 is CASKGGQGEKLFF. CDR3 coding DNA: TGTGCCAGCAAAGGAGGACAGGGCGAAAAACTGTTTTTT.

The chain joins TRBV15 to TRBJ2-1, with 14 nucleotides matching TRBD2. This CDR3 has 16 residues. The junction had 10 bases not matched to a gene; V was cut back by 5 bases and J by 10 bases. CDR1 is LNHNV and CDR2 is YYDKDF in the germline V gene (reference sequence). CDR3 loop: CATSATTSGGAPEQFF. In nucleotides, the CDR3 is TGTGCCACCAGCGCCACGACTAGCGGGGGGGCCCCGGAGCAGTTCTTC. Using reference TRBV15 and TRBJ2-1 for the parts outside the CDR3, the full variable domain is DAMVIQNPRYQVTQFGKPVTLSCSQTLNHNVMYWYQQKSSQAPKLLFHYYDKDFNNEADTPDNFQSRRPNTSFCFLDIRSPGLGDTAMYLCATSATTSGGAPEQFFGPGTRLTVL.

This clone ranks as medium-sized. The V and J genes are TRBV5-5 and TRBJ1-5; the D gene is possibly TRBD1 (6 bases). Trimming took 3 bases from V and 4 from J, leaving 17 bases between them. The length of the CDR3 is 16 residues. Germline V lookup: CDR1 SGHKS, CDR2 YYEKEE (reference sequence). The chain's CDR3 is CASSWAGAELNQPQHF. The CDR3 nucleotides read TGTGCCAGCAGCTGGGCGGGGGCGGAACTTAATCAGCCCCAGCATTTT.

In its sample, this clone was seen a few times. In nucleotides, the CDR3 is TGCGCCAGCAGCCAACGGGCCGGGGGATTCTCCAATGAGCAGTTCTTC. Translating gives CASSQRAGGFSNEQFF. The chain couples TRBV4-1 to TRBJ2-1; maybe TRBD2 (6 bases). Germline assignment: CDR1 MGHRA and CDR2 YSYEKL. CDR3 length equals 16 residues. Trimming left V 2 bases short and J 6 bases short, with 17 bases between.

This clone was seen a few times. This chain connects TRBV19 to TRBJ2-4; weak D call: TRBD1 (6 bases). The CDR3 runs 15 residues. V gave up 3 bases and J gave up 0 bases, with 9 bases separating them. Germline-derived CDR1 and CDR2 are LNHDA and SQIVND (reference sequence). CDR3 protein: CASSIQTGAKNIQYF. CDR3 DNA sequence: TGTGCCAGTAGTATCCAGACAGGAGCCAAAAACATTCAGTACTTC.

The chain combines TRBV11-2 with TRBJ1-1, with a possible D match to TRBD1 (6 bases). The CDR3 has 15 amino acids. Germline values: CDR1 SGHAT, CDR2 FQNNGV. The germline V and J ends were trimmed by 2 bases and 0 bases, with 10 bases remaining between them. Written as DNA, the CDR3 is TGTGCCAGCAGCTTAAGGACAGTTGTGAACACTGAAGCTTTCTTT. It is translated as CASSLRTVVNTEAFF.

The rearrangement links TRBV7-9 to TRBJ1-5; 7 bases line up with TRBD1. The CDR3 is made up of 18 amino acids. Germline CDR1 SEHNR, CDR2 FQNEAQ (reference sequence). Trimming cost V 3 bases and J 4 bases; bases outside gene matches: 15. CDR3 in amino acids: CASSFEVYHRQGNQPQHF. As DNA, the CDR3 is TGTGCCAGCAGCTTTGAGGTCTACCATCGACAGGGAAATCAGCCCCAGCATTTT.

The genes are TRBV4-3 and TRBJ1-2, with 7 nucleotides matching TRBD1. The CDR3 loop spans 16 amino acids. With V trimmed by 0 bases and J by 4 bases, 8 bases remained unmatched. Germline lookup yields CDR1 LGHNA and CDR2 YSLEER. The CDR3 DNA reads as TGCGCCAGCAGCCAAGACGCCGCGGGACAGAGCTATGGCTACACCTTC. Translation: CASSQDAAGQSYGYTF.

A note on this clone: Other DNA variants within this sample encode the same CDR3. The rearrangement links TRBV4-1 to TRBJ1-1; D is possibly TRBD1 (6 bases). The CDR3 loop spans 14 amino acids. The germline CDR1 and CDR2 sequences are MGHRA and YSYEKL. V gave up 1 base and J gave up 5 bases, with 11 bases separating them. CDR3 sequence reads: CASSQARGGTEAFF. In nucleotides, the CDR3 is TGCGCCAGCAGCCAAGCTAGGGGGGGGACTGAAGCTTTCTTT.

V is TRBV12-5 and J is TRBJ1-2; no reliable D call. The CDR3 covers 14 residues. In germline, CDR1 is LGHNT, CDR2 FRNRAP. V gave up 2 bases and J gave up 1 base, with 8 bases separating them. CDR3: CASGLHGLNYGYTF. DNA of the CDR3: TGTGCTAGTGGTTTGCATGGCCTTAACTATGGCTACACCTTC.

This clone was found a few times. The gene calls are TRBV29-1 and TRBJ1-3; D may be TRBD1 (5 bases). The CDR3 covers 14 residues. Trimming stripped 4 bases from V and 3 bases from J, with 13 bases between. The germline V gene has CDR1 SQVTM and CDR2 ANQGSEA. In DNA form, the CDR3 reads TGCAGCGTTGTCCCCAGGGCAGTTGGAAACACCATATATTTT. Its protein is CSVVPRAVGNTIYF.

In nucleotides, the CDR3 is TGTGCCAGCAGCCCAACCTCCAGTGGGCCCCAGCATTTT. It translates to CASSPTSSGPQHF. The V call is TRBV7-3, the J call TRBJ1-5; D not certain. Germline CDR1 and CDR2: SGHTA and FQGTGA. The CDR3 is 13 residues long. The V gene lost 5 bases and the J gene lost 9 bases, with 14 bases spanning the gap. Drawing the rest from reference TRBV7-3 and TRBJ1-5, the complete variable domain is GAGVSQTPSNKVTEKGKYVELRCDPISGHTALYWYRQSLGQGPEFLIYFQGTGAADDSGLPNDRFFAVRPEGSVSTLKIQRTERGDSAVYLCASSPTSSGPQHFGDGTRLSIL.

V is TRBV2 and J is TRBJ2-1; TRBD2 aligns across 8 bases. Germline V gene sequence: CDR1 SNHLY, CDR2 FYNNEI. The CDR3 sequence is 15 residues long. The V and J ends lost 7 bases and 4 bases, in that order; junction bases with no gene match: 9. CDR3 loop: CASKPGGASYNEQFF. CDR3 coding DNA: TGTGCCAGCAAACCCGGGGGGGCGTCATACAATGAGCAGTTCTTC.

This chain uses TRBV5-1 with TRBJ2-5; 7 bases map to TRBD1. Unmatched junction bases numbered 3, after V lost 4 bases and J lost 3 bases. The germline V gene has CDR1 SGHRS and CDR2 YFSETQ. This CDR3 comprises 13 residues. CDR3 region: CASSPGTEETQYF. For the CDR3, the DNA is TGCGCCAGCAGCCCCGGGACAGAAGAGACCCAGTACTTC.

The chain employs TRBV27 and TRBJ2-7; a possible D gene is TRBD2 (5 bases). Trimming left V 5 bases short and J 2 bases short, with 13 bases between. Germline CDR1 and CDR2: MNHEY and SMNVEV (reference sequence). The CDR3 consists of 14 residues. The CDR3 is CASSGRATPYEQYF. The CDR3, as DNA: TGTGCCAGCAGTGGGCGGGCGACTCCCTACGAGCAGTACTTC.

A few counts support this clone. The sample contains more than one DNA sequence encoding this CDR3. The CDR3 reads CASSQGGASRYHNEQFF. CDR3 DNA: TGCGCCAGCAGTCAAGGGGGGGCGTCACGGTATCACAATGAGCAGTTCTTC. The chain is built from TRBV5-1 and TRBJ2-1, with D possibly matching TRBD2 (7 bases). The germline gives CDR1 SGHRS, CDR2 YFSETQ. Trimming cost V 5 bases and J 5 bases, with 23 bases left between them. The CDR3 totals 17 residues. The full variable domain, its missing parts supplied by reference TRBV5-1 and TRBJ2-1, is KAGVTQTPRYLIKTRGQQVTLSCSPISGHRSVSWYQQTPGQGLQFLFEYFSETQRNKGNFPGRFSGRQFSNSRSEMNVSTLELGDSALYLCASSQGGASRYHNEQFFGPGTRLTVL.

The CDR3 DNA reads TGTGCCAGTTACCCCACAGGGGGAAATCAGCCCCAGCATTTT. Protein: CASYPTGGNQPQHF. This chain connects TRBV19 to TRBJ1-5; 8 nucleotides align to TRBD1. Germline assignment: CDR1 LNHDA and CDR2 SQIVND (reference sequence). V lost 8 bases to trimming and J lost 4 bases; unmatched junction nucleotides: 7. The CDR3 length is 14 residues.

This clone was detected once. CDR3 region: CASDRDFGELFF. The CDR3 DNA sequence: TGTGCCAGCGACAGGGATTTCGGGGAGCTGTTTTTT. The chain combines TRBV7-9 with TRBJ2-2; 7 nucleotides match TRBD1. V shed 8 bases, J shed 7 bases, and the junction held 4 bases outside the gene matches. Germline CDR1 is SEHNR and CDR2 is FQNEAQ (reference sequence). This CDR3 spans 12 amino acids.

The chain links TRBV11-2 to TRBJ2-3; 7 bases agree with TRBD2. This CDR3 has 16 residues. The germline V gene encodes CDR1 SGHAT and CDR2 FQNNGV. After removal of 4 bases from V and 1 base from J, the junction contained 8 bases not matched to a gene. Here the CDR3 reads CASSSRLAVGTDTQYF. The CDR3 DNA reads TGTGCCAGCAGCTCAAGACTAGCCGTGGGCACAGATACGCAGTATTTT.

The genes are TRBV29-1 and TRBJ2-1; 9 bases match TRBD1. Germline loops: CDR1 SQVTM, CDR2 ANQGSEA. This CDR3 has 13 amino acids. With 6 bases clipped from V and 7 bases from J, the junction kept 7 bases outside the gene matches. The CDR3 reads CSVIRQGVNEQFF. DNA of the CDR3: TGCAGCGTCATTCGACAGGGGGTAAATGAGCAGTTCTTC.

The V gene is TRBV30, the J gene TRBJ2-7; tentative D call: TRBD2 (6 bases). The CDR3 spans 14 residues. With 0 bases removed from V and 4 bases from J, the gap between germline ends came to 13 bases. Looked up from germline, CDR1 is GTSNPN and CDR2 is SVGIG (reference sequence). In DNA form, the CDR3 reads TGTGCCTGGAGTGTGGGGGGAATAGGGTACGAGCAGTACTTC. This gives the protein CAWSVGGIGYEQYF.

The rearrangement links TRBV11-2 to TRBJ2-3; 7 bases map to TRBD2. This CDR3 has 15 residues. The germline CDR1 and CDR2 sequences are SGHAT and FQNNGV. The trim removed 5 bases at V and 1 base at J, leaving 6 bases unmatched. CDR3 sequence (DNA): TGTGCCAGCAGCCCACCAGCGGGGCGCACAGATACGCAGTATTTT. Its protein product is CASSPPAGRTDTQYF.

This clone occurred a few times. V gene TRBV4-3 combines with J gene TRBJ1-1; 8 bases are shared with TRBD1. The CDR3 runs 17 residues. V shed 4 bases, J shed 6 bases, and the junction held 16 bases outside the gene matches. Germline assignment: CDR1 LGHNA and CDR2 YSLEER. Here the CDR3 reads CASSRDRQGTYDAEAFF. DNA of the CDR3: TGCGCCAGCAGCCGAGACCGACAGGGGACATATGACGCTGAAGCTTTCTTT.

The chain links TRBV13 to TRBJ2-5; no clear D. V was shortened by 2 bases and J by 4 bases, with 14 bases between the two germline ends. The germline V gene encodes CDR1 PRHDT and CDR2 FYEKMQ (reference sequence). The CDR3 has 15 residues. This chain's CDR3 is CASSLLSTERETQYF. The CDR3 nucleotides are TGTGCCAGCAGCTTACTCTCCACGGAGAGAGAGACCCAGTACTTC.

CDR3 loop: CASSSGQEETQYF. The DNA of the CDR3 is TGTGCCAGCAGCTCGGGACAGGAAGAGACCCAGTACTTC. V is TRBV7-9 and J is TRBJ2-5, with 8 nucleotides matching TRBD1. This CDR3 has 13 amino acids. The V gene end was trimmed by 4 bases and the J gene end by 3 bases; junction bases not matched to a gene: 1. Germline CDR1 and CDR2: SEHNR and FQNEAQ (reference sequence).

The J gene is TRBJ2-1, the V gene TRBV14; 7 positions match TRBD1. The CDR3 consists of 19 residues. Unmatched junction bases numbered 16, after V lost 1 base and J lost 4 bases. Germline CDR1 reads SGHDN; CDR2 reads FVKESK. CDR3 in DNA: TGTGCCAGCAGCCAAGTTCCGAGTGCGAGGGACAGACGATACAATGAGCAGTTCTTC. It codes for CASSQVPSARDRRYNEQFF.

V gene TRBV5-6 combines with J gene TRBJ1-4; unclear D gene. V was clipped by 3 bases and J by 0 bases, with 9 bases between them. CDR1 SGHDT and CDR2 YYEEEE come from the germline V gene. This CDR3 is built from 15 residues. Here the CDR3 DNA reads TGTGCCAGCAGCTCCATCCTAGCAACTAATGAAAAACTGTTTTTT. It codes for CASSSILATNEKLFF.